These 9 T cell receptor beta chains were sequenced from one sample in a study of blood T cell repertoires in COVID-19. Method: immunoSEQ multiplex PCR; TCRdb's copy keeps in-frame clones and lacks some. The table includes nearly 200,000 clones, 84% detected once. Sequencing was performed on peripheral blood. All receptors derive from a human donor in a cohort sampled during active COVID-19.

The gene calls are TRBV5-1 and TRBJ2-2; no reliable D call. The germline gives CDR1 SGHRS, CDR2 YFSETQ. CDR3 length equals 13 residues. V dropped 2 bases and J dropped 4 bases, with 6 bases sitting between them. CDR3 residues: CASSFRITGELFF. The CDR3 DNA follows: TGCGCCAGCAGCTTTAGAATCACCGGGGAGCTGTTTTTT.

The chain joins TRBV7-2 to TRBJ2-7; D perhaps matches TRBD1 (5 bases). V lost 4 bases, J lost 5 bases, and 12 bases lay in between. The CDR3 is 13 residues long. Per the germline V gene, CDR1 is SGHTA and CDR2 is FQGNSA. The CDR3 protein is CASSWRRVDEQYV. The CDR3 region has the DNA TGTGCCAGCAGCTGGCGCAGGGTAGACGAGCAGTACGTC.

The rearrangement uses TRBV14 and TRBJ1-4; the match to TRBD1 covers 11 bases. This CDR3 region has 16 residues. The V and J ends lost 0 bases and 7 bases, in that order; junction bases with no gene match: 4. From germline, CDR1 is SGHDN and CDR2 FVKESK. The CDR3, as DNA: TGTGCCAGCAGCCAAGATTTCGGGACAGGGGGTGAAAAACTGTTTTTT. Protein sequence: CASSQDFGTGGEKLFF.

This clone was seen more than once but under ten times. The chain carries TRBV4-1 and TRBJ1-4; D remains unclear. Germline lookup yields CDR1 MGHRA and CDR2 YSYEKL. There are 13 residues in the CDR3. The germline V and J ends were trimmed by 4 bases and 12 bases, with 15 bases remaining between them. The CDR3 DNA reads TGCGCCAGCAGCCCCCCTGTCGGGGTGGAACTGTTTTTT. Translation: CASSPPVGVELFF.

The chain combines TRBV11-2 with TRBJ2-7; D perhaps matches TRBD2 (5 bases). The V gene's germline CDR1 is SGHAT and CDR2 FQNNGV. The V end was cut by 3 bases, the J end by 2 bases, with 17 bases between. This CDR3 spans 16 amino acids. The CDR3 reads CASSFLGSRTPYEQYF. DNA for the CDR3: TGTGCCAGCAGCTTTCTAGGGTCGAGGACTCCCTACGAGCAGTACTTC.

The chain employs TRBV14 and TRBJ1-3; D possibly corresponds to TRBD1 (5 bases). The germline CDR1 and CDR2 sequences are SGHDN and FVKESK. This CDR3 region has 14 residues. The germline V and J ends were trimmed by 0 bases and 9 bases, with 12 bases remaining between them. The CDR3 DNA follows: TGTGCCAGCAGCCAAGAATACCGGGGGAGCACCATATATTTT. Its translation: CASSQEYRGSTIYF.

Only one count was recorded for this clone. CDR3 nucleotides: TGTGCCAGCAGCCTCAGCGTATACGAGCAGTACGTC. Translating gives CASSLSVYEQYV. The chain carries TRBV5-5 and TRBJ2-7; D is uncertain. Per germline, CDR1 SGHKS and CDR2 YYEKEE (reference sequence). The germline V and J ends were trimmed by 4 bases and 4 bases, with 9 bases remaining between them. This CDR3 has 12 residues.

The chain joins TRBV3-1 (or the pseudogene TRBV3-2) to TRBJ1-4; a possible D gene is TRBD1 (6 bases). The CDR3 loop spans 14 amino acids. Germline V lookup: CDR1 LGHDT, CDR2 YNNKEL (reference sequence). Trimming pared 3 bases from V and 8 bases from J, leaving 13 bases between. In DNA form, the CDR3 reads TGTGCCAGCAGCCAGGCCGGGGGGCGAGAAAAACTGTTTTTT. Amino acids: CASSQAGGREKLFF.

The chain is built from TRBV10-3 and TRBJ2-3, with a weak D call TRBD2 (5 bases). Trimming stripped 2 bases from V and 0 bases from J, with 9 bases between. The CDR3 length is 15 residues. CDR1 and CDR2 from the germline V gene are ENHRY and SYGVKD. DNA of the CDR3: TGTGCCATCAGTGAGAGGGAGCCTAGCACAGATACGCAGTATTTT. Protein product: CAISEREPSTDTQYF.